This T cell receptor beta chain was documented in a study of blood T cell repertoires in COVID-19. Assay used: immunoSEQ multiplex PCR; TCRdb lists only in-frame clones, some missing. The data hold about 30,000 clones, with around 87% observed a single time. This TCR was recovered from a human donor in a cohort sampled during active COVID-19. The donor label of this sample is uncertain. The specimen was peripheral blood.

CDR3 sequence: CASSFLAGTDTQYF. The CDR3 DNA is TGTGCCAGCAGTTTTCTAGCGGGCACAGATACGCAGTATTTT. J is TRBJ2-3 and V is TRBV28; TRBD2 agrees at 7 bases. V shed 3 bases, J shed 1 base, and the junction held 1 base outside the gene matches. In germline, CDR1 is MDHEN, CDR2 SYDVKM. CDR3 length: 14 amino acids.